This TCR beta chain was identified in a study of T-cell reconstitution after alpha-beta-depleted transplantation in children. Whole-study findings and limits: Expanded graft clones, several hundred of them, were reportedly the source of alpha-beta T cells about two months after transplant. For some patients, TCRbeta diversity was high at day 60 because of recipient T cells and thymic progenitors that survived. Newly generated T cells supplied most T-cell counts and diversity one year post-transplant.

This clonotype was counted only a few times. What it recognizes is unknown. During its preparation, the TCRbeta library received unique molecular identifiers. TCRdb reanalysed the PCR reads using MiXCR and keeps one entry per CDR3 protein. This sample has around 490,000 distinct CDR3 sequences, with 9.5% to 12% found just once. Germline V gives CDR1 MNHEY, CDR2 SVGEGT. The CDR3 consists of 13 residues. The V end lost 6 bases, the J end lost 3 bases, and 9 bases lay between the germline ends. The clonotype was recovered from a female patient younger than 10 who had a stem cell transplant for aplastic anemia, so the T cells may come from the graft donor. V usage is TRBV6-2 or TRBV6-3 and J usage is TRBJ2-1; D is unresolved. Here the sequenced sample was PBMCs, mostly from graft donor cells, taken 180 days after TCRalphabeta/CD19-depleted stem cell transplant. The CDR3 region has the DNA TGTGCCAGCAGACTCACCTTCTACAATGAGCAGTTCTTC. Protein product: CASRLTFYNEQFF.